Sequencing of this TCR beta chain was carried out in a study of EBV T-cell therapy then PD-1 blockade in nasopharyngeal carcinoma. As for treatment: AdE1-LMPpoly-expanded autologous EBV-specific T-cell therapy followed by anti-PD-1 nivolumab. Germline CDR1 and CDR2: SGHTA and FQGNSA. CDR3 length: 15 residues. V lost 5 bases to trimming and J lost 0 bases, with 13 bases between them. Assay: immunoSEQ multiplex PCR; the TCRdb copy retains only in-frame clones and omits some. Here the sample spans 20,000 to 25,000 clones, approximately 84% being singletons. A remark on this clone: Its antigen is not known.

The specimen was CD8+ T cells from blood, collected at roughly day 60 from a patient whose treatment included autologous EBV-specific T cells and nivolumab. V usage is TRBV7-2 and J usage is TRBJ1-1; a possible D gene is TRBD1 (6 bases). The TCR sequence derives from a man in his forties with nasopharyngeal carcinoma. The CDR3 sequence is CASSATRGMNTEAFF. CDR3 DNA sequence: TGTGCCAGCAGCGCAACCAGGGGCATGAACACTGAAGCTTTCTTT.